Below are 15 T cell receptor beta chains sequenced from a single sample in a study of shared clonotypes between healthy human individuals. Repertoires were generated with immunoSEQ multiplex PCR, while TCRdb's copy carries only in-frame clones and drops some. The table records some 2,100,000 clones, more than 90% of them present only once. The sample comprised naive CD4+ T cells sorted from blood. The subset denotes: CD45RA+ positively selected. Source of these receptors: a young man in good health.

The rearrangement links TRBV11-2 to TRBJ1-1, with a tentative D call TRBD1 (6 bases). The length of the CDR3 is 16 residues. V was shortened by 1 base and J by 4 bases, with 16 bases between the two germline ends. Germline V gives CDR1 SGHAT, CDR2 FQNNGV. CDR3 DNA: TGTGCCAGCAGCTTAGTTCCCCCAGGGGCGGCCACTGAAGCTTTCTTT. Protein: CASSLVPPGAATEAFF.

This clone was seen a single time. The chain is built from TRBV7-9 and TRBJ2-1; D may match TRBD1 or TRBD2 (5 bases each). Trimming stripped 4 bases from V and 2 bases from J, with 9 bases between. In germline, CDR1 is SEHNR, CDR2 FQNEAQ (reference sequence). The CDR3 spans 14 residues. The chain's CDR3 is CASSWDGTYNEQFF. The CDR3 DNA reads TGTGCCAGCAGCTGGGACGGCACCTACAATGAGCAGTTCTTC.

The CDR3 protein is CASSRGTSGSPGELFF. In nucleotides, the CDR3 is TGTGCCAGCAGCCGCGGGACTAGCGGTAGCCCCGGGGAGCTGTTTTTT. The chain couples TRBV5-4 to TRBJ2-2; 11 bases match TRBD2. CDR1 is SGHNT and CDR2 is YYREEE in the germline V gene (reference sequence). V was clipped by 4 bases and J by 6 bases; unmatched bases: 8. The CDR3 length is 16 residues.

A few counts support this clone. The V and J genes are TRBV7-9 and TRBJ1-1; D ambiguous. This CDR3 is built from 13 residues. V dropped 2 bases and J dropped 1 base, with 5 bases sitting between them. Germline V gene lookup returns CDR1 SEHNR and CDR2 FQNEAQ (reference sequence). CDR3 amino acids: CASSLPGNTEAFF. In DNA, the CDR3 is TGTGCCAGCAGCTTACCGGGGAACACTGAAGCTTTCTTT.

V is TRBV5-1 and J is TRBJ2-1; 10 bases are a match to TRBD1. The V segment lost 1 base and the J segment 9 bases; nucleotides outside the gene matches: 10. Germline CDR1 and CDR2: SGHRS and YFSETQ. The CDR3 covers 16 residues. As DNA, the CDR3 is TGCGCCAGCAGCTTGCGGGCGGGACAGGGGTTCGTTGAGCAGTTCTTC. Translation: CASSLRAGQGFVEQFF.

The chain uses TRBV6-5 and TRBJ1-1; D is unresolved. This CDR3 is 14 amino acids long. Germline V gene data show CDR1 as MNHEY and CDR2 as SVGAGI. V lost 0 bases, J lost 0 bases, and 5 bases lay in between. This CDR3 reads CASSYSRLNTEAFF. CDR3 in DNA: TGTGCCAGCAGTTACTCTAGGCTGAACACTGAAGCTTTCTTT.

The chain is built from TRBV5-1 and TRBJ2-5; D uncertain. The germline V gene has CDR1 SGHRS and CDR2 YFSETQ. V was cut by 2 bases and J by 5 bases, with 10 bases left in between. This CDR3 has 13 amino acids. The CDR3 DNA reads TGCGCCAGCAGCTTCGCCAGGAAGGAGACCCAGTACTTC. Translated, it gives CASSFARKETQYF.

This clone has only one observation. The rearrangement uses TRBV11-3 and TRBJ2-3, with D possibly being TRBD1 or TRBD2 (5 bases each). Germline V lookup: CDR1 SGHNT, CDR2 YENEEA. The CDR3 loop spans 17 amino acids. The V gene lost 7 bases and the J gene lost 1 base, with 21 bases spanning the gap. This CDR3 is CASTRALAAPCTDTQYF. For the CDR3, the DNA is TGTGCCAGCACCAGGGCTCTAGCAGCCCCTTGCACAGATACGCAGTATTTT.

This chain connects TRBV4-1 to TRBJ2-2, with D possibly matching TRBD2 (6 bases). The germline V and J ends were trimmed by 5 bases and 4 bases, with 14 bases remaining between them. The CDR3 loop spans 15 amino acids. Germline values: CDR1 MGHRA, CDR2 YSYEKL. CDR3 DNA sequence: TGCGCCAGCAGCAAGATAGTGGGGGGCACCGGGGAGCTGTTTTTT. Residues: CASSKIVGGTGELFF.

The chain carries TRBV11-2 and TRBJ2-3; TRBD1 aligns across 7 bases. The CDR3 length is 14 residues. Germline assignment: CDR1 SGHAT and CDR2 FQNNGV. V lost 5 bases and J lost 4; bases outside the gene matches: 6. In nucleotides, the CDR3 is TGTGCCAGCAGCAGAAACAGGGGCGCAGATACGCAGTATTTT. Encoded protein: CASSRNRGADTQYF.

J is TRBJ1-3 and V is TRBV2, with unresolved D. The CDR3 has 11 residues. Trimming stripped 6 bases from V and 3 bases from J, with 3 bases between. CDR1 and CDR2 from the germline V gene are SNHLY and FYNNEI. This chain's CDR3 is CASRFGNTIYF. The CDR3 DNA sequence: TGTGCCAGCAGATTTGGAAACACCATATATTTT.

CDR3 sequence: CATSRDFGGLAYEQYF. The CDR3, as DNA: TGTGCCACCAGCAGAGATTTCGGGGGGCTAGCGTACGAGCAGTACTTC. The chain carries TRBV15 and TRBJ2-7; a possible D gene is TRBD2 (7 bases). This CDR3 is 16 amino acids long. Per germline, CDR1 LNHNV and CDR2 YYDKDF (reference sequence). V lost 0 bases to trimming and J lost 4 bases, with 16 bases between them.

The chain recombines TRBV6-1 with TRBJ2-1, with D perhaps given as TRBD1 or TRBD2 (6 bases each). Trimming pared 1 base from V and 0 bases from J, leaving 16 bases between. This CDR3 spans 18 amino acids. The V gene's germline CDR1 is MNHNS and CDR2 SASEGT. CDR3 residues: CASSEEGRGGRSYNEQFF. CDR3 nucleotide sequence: TGTGCCAGCAGTGAAGAAGGTAGAGGGGGGCGCTCCTACAATGAGCAGTTCTTC.

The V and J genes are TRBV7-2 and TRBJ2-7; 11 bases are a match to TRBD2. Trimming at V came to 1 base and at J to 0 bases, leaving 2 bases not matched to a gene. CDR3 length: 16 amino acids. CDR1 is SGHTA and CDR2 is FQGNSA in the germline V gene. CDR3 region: CASSLDTSGSSYEQYF. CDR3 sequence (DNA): TGTGCCAGCAGCTTAGACACTAGCGGGAGCTCCTACGAGCAGTACTTC.

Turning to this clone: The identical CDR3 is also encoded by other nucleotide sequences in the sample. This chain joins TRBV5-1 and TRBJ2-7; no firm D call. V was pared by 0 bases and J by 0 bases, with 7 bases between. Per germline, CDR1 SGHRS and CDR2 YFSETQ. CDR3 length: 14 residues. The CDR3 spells CASSLEGGSYEQYF. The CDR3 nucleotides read TGCGCCAGCAGCTTGGAAGGCGGCTCCTACGAGCAGTACTTC.